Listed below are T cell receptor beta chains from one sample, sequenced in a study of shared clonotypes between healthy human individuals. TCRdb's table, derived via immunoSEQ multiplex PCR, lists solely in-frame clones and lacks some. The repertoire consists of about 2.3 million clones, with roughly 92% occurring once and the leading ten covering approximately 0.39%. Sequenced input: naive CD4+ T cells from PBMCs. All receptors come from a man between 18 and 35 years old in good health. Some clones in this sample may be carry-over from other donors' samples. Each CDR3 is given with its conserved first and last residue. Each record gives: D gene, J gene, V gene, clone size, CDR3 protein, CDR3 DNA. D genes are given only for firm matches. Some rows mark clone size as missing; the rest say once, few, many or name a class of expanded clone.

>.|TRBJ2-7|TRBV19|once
CASSTTPRGVYEQYF
TGTGCCAGTAGTACCACCCCGAGGGGAGTCTACGAGCAGTACTTC
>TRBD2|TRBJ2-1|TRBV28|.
CASSLGKREVPTNEQFF
TGTGCCAGCAGTCTTGGGAAGCGGGAGGTCCCCACCAATGAGCAGTTCTTC
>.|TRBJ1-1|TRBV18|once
CASSPRGMALRTEAFF
TGTGCCAGCTCACCAAGGGGTATGGCCCTTCGTACTGAAGCTTTCTTT
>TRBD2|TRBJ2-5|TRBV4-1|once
CASSQRRASGVKLQETQYF
TGCGCCAGCAGCCAACGGAGGGCTAGCGGAGTAAAGCTCCAAGAGACCCAGTACTTC
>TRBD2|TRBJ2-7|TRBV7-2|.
CASRPSLAGSSEQYF
TGTGCCAGCAGGCCTAGCCTAGCGGGGTCGAGCGAGCAGTACTTC
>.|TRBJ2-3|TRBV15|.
CATRPLVPRGDTQYF
TGTGCCACCAGGCCCCTGGTACCCCGCGGGGATACGCAGTATTTT
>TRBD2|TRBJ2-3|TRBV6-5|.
CASSYKGGRGGDTQYF
TGTGCCAGCAGTTATAAGGGCGGGAGAGGTGGAGATACGCAGTATTTT
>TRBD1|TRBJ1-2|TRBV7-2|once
CASSLGQGSFGYTF
TGTGCCAGCAGCCTAGGACAGGGCAGCTTTGGCTACACCTTC
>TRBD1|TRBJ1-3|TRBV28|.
CASSLNRGVVGNTIYF
TGTGCCAGCAGTTTAAACAGGGGAGTGGTAGGAAACACCATATATTTT
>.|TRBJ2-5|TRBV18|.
CASSPPGTQYF
TGTGCCAGCTCACCACCTGGGACCCAGTACTTC
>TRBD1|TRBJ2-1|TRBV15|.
CATSRAQGNNEQFF
TGTGCCACCAGCAGAGCACAGGGGAACAATGAGCAGTTCTTC
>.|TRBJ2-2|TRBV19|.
CATRRGIGTAGELFF
TGTGCCACCCGAAGGGGGATAGGAACTGCCGGGGAGCTGTTTTTT
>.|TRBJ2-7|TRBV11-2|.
CASRTGFHEQYF
TGTGCCAGCAGAACAGGGTTCCACGAGCAGTACTTC
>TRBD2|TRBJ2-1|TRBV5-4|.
CASRQTGLAEHNEQFF
TGTGCCAGCAGGCAAACTGGACTAGCGGAACACAATGAGCAGTTCTTC
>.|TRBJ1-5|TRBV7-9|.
CASSLGDRSRFPQPQHF
TGTGCCAGCAGCTTAGGCGACAGGAGCCGCTTTCCTCAGCCCCAGCATTTT
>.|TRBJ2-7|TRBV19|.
CASSMYSDAYEQYF
TGTGCCAGTAGTATGTACAGCGATGCCTACGAGCAGTACTTC
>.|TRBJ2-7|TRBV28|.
CASGINLPYEQYF
TGTGCCAGCGGGATAAATCTCCCCTACGAGCAGTACTTC
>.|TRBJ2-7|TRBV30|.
CAWSRDPYEQYF
TGTGCCTGGTCCAGGGATCCCTACGAGCAGTACTTC
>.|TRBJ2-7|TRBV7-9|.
CASSLAGFYEQYF
TGTGCCAGCAGCTTAGCGGGATTCTACGAGCAGTACTTC
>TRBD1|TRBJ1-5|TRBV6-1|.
CASSGDRVGNQPQHF
TGTGCCAGCAGCGGGGACAGGGTGGGCAATCAGCCCCAGCATTTT
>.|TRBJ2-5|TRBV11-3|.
CASSLGGGGEETQYF
TGTGCCAGCAGCCTAGGGGGGGGAGGCGAAGAGACCCAGTACTTC
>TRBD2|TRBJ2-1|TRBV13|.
CASSSRAGGPHEQFF
TGTGCCAGCAGCTCAAGAGCGGGAGGCCCCCATGAGCAGTTCTTC
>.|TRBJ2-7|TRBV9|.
CASSALEGPNYEQYF
TGTGCCAGCAGCGCCCTGGAGGGCCCGAACTACGAGCAGTACTTC
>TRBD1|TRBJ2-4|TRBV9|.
CASSGQRDRGYIQYF
TGTGCCAGCAGCGGACAACGGGACAGGGGGTACATTCAGTACTTC
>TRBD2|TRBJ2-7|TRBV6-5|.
CASSPGFSGGYEQYF
TGTGCCAGCAGCCCAGGTTTCTCGGGGGGCTACGAGCAGTACTTC
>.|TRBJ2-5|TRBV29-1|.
CSVAPVQETQYF
TGCAGCGTTGCTCCTGTCCAAGAGACCCAGTACTTC
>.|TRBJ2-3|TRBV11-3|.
CASSFTSPGTQYF
TGTGCCAGCAGCTTTACCTCACCGGGGACGCAGTATTTT
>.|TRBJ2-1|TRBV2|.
CASRTYRDTLF
TGTGCCAGCAGGACATACCGGGACACTCTCTTC
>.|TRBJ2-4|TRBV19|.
CASTALGESAKNIQYF
TGTGCCAGTACGGCGCTAGGAGAATCGGCCAAAAACATTCAGTACTTC
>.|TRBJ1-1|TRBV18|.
CASSPTLTVNTEAFF
TGTGCCAGCTCACCAACTTTGACAGTCAACACTGAAGCTTTCTTT
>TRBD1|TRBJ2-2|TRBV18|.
CASSPNQGAIAGELFF
TGTGCCAGCTCACCAAACCAGGGGGCCATTGCCGGGGAGCTGTTTTTT
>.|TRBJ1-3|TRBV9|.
CASQLGIASGNTIYF
TGTGCCTCCCAACTGGGGATTGCGTCTGGAAACACCATATATTTT
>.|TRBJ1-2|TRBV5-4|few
CASSLTPEGGYTF
TGTGCCAGCAGCTTGACGCCAGAGGGGGGCTACACCTTC
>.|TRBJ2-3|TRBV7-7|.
CASSLAPGTDTQYF
TGTGCCAGCAGCTTAGCGCCGGGCACAGATACGCAGTATTTT
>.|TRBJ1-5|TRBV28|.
CASSFRSTQPQHF
TGTGCCAGCAGTTTTCGGAGTACTCAGCCCCAGCATTTT
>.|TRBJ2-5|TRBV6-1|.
CASSGIGTKETQYF
TGTGCCAGCAGCGGTATCGGGACCAAAGAGACCCAGTACTTC
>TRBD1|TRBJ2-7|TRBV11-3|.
CASSDQGASSYEQYF
TGTGCCAGCAGCGATCAGGGGGCTTCGTCCTACGAGCAGTACTTC
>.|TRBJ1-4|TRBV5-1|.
CASSLQEDTVTNEKLFF
TGCGCCAGCAGCTTGCAAGAGGACACCGTAACTAATGAAAAACTGTTTTTT
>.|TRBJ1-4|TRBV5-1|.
CASSRDGVQKLFF
TGCGCCAGCAGCAGAGACGGGGTCCAAAAACTGTTTTTT
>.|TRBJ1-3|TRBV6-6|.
CASSPNRNSGNTIYF
TGTGCCAGCAGCCCCAACAGAAACTCTGGAAACACCATATATTTT
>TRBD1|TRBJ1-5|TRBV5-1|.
CASSTGTGGDQPQHF
TGCGCCAGCAGCACCGGGACAGGGGGCGATCAGCCCCAGCATTTT
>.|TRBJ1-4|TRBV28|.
CASSYLQLSANEKLFF
TGTGCCAGCAGTTACTTACAACTATCGGCAAATGAAAAACTGTTTTTT